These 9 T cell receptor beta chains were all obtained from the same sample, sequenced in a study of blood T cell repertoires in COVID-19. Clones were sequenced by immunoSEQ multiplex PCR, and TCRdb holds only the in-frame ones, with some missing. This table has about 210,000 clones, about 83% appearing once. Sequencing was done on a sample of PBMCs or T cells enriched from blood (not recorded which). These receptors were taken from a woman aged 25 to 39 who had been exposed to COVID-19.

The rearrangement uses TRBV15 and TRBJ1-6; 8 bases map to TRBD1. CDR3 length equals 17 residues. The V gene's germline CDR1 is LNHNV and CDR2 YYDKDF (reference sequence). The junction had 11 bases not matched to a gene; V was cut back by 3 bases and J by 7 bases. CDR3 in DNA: TGTGCCACCAGCAGGGTTTCAGGGGGCGCCCAAAATTCACCCCTCCACTTT. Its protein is CATSRVSGGAQNSPLHF.

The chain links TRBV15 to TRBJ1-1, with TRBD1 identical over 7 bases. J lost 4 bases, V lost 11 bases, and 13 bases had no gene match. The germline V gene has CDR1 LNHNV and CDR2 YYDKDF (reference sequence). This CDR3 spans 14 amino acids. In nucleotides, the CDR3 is TGTGCCCCACGACAGGGCCCTAAGGGCACTGAAGCTTTCTTT. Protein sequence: CAPRQGPKGTEAFF.

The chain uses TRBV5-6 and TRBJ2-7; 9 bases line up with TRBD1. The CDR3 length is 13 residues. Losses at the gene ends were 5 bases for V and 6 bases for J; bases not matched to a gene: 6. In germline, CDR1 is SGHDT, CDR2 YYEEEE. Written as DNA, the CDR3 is TGTGCCAGCAGTCCTACAGGGGGCGGCGAGCAGTACTTC. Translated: CASSPTGGGEQYF.

The CDR3 coding sequence is TGCGCCAGCAGCCACAGGGCTATTGATGATGAAAAACTGTTTTTT. Amino acid sequence: CASSHRAIDDEKLFF. The chain recombines TRBV4-3 with TRBJ1-4; D is possibly TRBD1 (5 bases). Germline CDR1 and CDR2: LGHNA and YSLEER. Trimming pared 3 bases from V and 6 bases from J, leaving 14 bases between. CDR3 length: 15 residues.

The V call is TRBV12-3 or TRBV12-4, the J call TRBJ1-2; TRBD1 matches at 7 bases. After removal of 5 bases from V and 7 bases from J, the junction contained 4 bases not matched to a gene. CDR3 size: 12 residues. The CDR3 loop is CASSRQGPGYTF. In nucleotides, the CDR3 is TGTGCCAGCAGTCGACAGGGTCCTGGCTACACCTTC.

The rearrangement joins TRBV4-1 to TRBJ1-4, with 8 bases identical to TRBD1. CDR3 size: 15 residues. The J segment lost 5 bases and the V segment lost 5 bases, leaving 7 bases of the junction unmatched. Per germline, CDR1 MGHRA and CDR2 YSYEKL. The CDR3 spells CASSTRQGRNEKLFF. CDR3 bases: TGCGCCAGCAGCACCCGACAGGGGCGAAATGAAAAACTGTTTTTT.

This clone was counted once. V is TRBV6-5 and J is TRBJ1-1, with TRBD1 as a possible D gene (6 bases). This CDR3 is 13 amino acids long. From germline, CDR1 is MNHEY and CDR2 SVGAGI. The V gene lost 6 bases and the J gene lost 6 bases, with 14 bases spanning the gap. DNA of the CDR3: TGTGCCAGCAGGATCCCCGGACAGTCTGAAGCTTTCTTT. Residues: CASRIPGQSEAFF.

CDR3 sequence reads: CASSQARYGTGNTIYF. DNA of the CDR3: TGCGCCAGCAGCCAAGCTAGGTATGGAACTGGAAACACCATATATTTT. The J gene is TRBJ1-3, the V gene TRBV4-1; D not resolved. Germline V lookup: CDR1 MGHRA, CDR2 YSYEKL. The V end was cut by 1 base, the J end by 2 bases, with 12 bases between. The length of the CDR3 is 16 residues.

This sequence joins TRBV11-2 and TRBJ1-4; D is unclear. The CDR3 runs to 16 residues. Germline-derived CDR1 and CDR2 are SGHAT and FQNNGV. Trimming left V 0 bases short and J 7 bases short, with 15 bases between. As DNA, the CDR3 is TGTGCCAGCAGCTTAGAGGGAGGGAGGGCGACTGAAAAACTGTTTTTT. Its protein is CASSLEGGRATEKLFF.